One and the same sample provided the 24 T cell receptor beta chains below, sequenced in a study of CD8 T cells in ankylosing spondylitis. TCRdb fed the 5' RACE reads into MiXCR, producing one record per CDR3 protein. Of under 30,000 distinct CDR3 sequences in the sample, 7.9% are singletons; the top ten hold around 30%. Material for sequencing was blood. The source is a male donor with ankylosing spondylitis or in good health (not recorded which).

This clonotype was seen repeatedly, ten times or more. V and J are TRBV2 and TRBJ2-2, with D tentatively TRBD2 (6 bases). This CDR3 is built from 15 residues. Per germline, CDR1 SNHLY and CDR2 FYNNEI. Trimming removed 10 bases at V and 5 bases at J, with 20 bases between. DNA for the CDR3: TGTGCCACGGAGGGGAAGCCCATTAGGACCGGGGAGCTGTTTTTT. Translation: CATEGKPIRTGELFF.

The CDR3 DNA reads TGTGCCAGCAGTGAACAGGGGTCTACAACTAATGAAAAACTGTTTTTT. Residues: CASSEQGSTTNEKLFF. V is TRBV6-1 and J is TRBJ1-4; weak D call: TRBD1 (6 bases). The germline CDR1 and CDR2 sequences are MNHNS and SASEGT. The CDR3 runs to 16 residues. V lost 2 bases to trimming and J lost 0 bases, with 10 bases between them.

This clonotype was counted a few times. The chain has TRBV28 and TRBJ2-7; no firm D call. Deletions cut 7 bases from V and 0 bases from J, with 13 bases between. Germline-derived CDR1 and CDR2 are MDHEN and SYDVKM. This CDR3 has 14 amino acids. CDR3 region: CASTVFRNSYEQYF. The CDR3 DNA is TGTGCCAGCACCGTTTTCAGGAACTCCTACGAGCAGTACTTC.

This chain links TRBV15 with TRBJ2-7, with TRBD1 matching 7 bases. Germline trimming cut 5 bases from V and 2 bases from J; bases unmatched to any gene: 6. CDR1 LNHNV and CDR2 YYDKDF come from the germline V gene (reference sequence). The CDR3 is 14 amino acids. The DNA of the CDR3 is TGTGCCACCAGCGCGACAGGGTCCCCCTACGAGCAGTACTTC. Translation gives CATSATGSPYEQYF.

The table lists this clonotype with a few counts. The chain uses TRBV19 and TRBJ2-1, with TRBD2 matching 8 bases. CDR1 is LNHDA, CDR2 SQIVND, per germline (reference sequence). This CDR3 is built from 13 residues. J gave up 9 bases and V 7 bases, and 8 bases lay outside the gene matches. CDR3 sequence reads: CASTITSGSEQFF. CDR3 nucleotide sequence: TGTGCCAGTACCATTACTAGCGGCAGTGAGCAGTTCTTC.

This clonotype showed up just a few times. The V and J genes are TRBV7-9 and TRBJ2-7; tentatively, D is TRBD2 (6 bases). Trimming stripped 5 bases from V and 1 base from J, with 15 bases between. This CDR3 contains 15 residues. The germline V gene encodes CDR1 SEHNR and CDR2 FQNEAQ (reference sequence). The CDR3 DNA reads as TGTGCCAGCAGCGATGGATCCGGGGGTTCCTACGAGCAGTACTTC. This translates into CASSDGSGGSYEQYF.

This clonotype has at least ten counts. J is TRBJ2-7 and V is TRBV28; 8 bases map to TRBD2. J gave up 2 bases and V 3 bases, and 6 bases lay outside the gene matches. The CDR3 loop spans 15 amino acids. Germline V CDR1 and CDR2: MDHEN, SYDVKM. CDR3 residues: CASSFSGKSPYEQYF. The CDR3 DNA reads as TGTGCCAGCAGTTTTAGCGGGAAATCCCCCTACGAGCAGTACTTC.

This clonotype has a count of ten or more. The V call is TRBV12-3 or TRBV12-4, the J call TRBJ1-2, with a tentative D call TRBD1 (5 bases). The V gene lost 1 base and the J gene lost 8 bases, with 11 bases spanning the gap. The CDR3 covers 13 residues. CDR3 DNA: TGTGCCAGCAGTTTAGAGGACACAACAGGCTACACCTTC. Translated, it gives CASSLEDTTGYTF.

The rearrangement joins TRBV6-6 to TRBJ1-1; D not resolved. The CDR3 contains 13 residues. Looked up from germline, CDR1 is MNHNY and CDR2 is SVGAGI (reference sequence). The ends were cut back, 6 bases at V and 11 bases at J, with 19 bases in the middle. The DNA for the CDR3 is TGTGCCAGCAGGACCGAAAGGTCATCCGACGCTTTCTTT. This gives the protein CASRTERSSDAFF.

This clonotype turned up a few times. The chain combines TRBV29-1 with TRBJ2-7; 7 bases map to TRBD2. This CDR3 region has 14 residues. V was pared by 6 bases and J by 3 bases, with 11 bases of the junction left unmatched. Germline CDR1 and CDR2: SQVTM and ANQGSEA. In DNA, the CDR3 is TGCAGCGTCGTCGGCGGGAGCGCGGGCTACGAGCAGTACTTC. It is translated as CSVVGGSAGYEQYF.

The table lists this clonotype with many counts. The chain recombines TRBV12-3 or TRBV12-4 with TRBJ2-5, with TRBD2 matching 7 bases. The CDR3 extends over 13 amino acids. V lost 3 bases to trimming and J lost 2 bases; unmatched junction nucleotides: 0. CDR3 residues: CASSLRGQETQYF. The CDR3 DNA reads as TGTGCCAGCAGTTTGCGGGGGCAAGAGACCCAGTACTTC.

This rearrangement joins TRBV28 to TRBJ2-3; D possibly corresponds to TRBD1 (5 bases). This CDR3 region has 13 residues. CDR1 and CDR2 from the germline V gene are MDHEN and SYDVKM. Trimming left V 3 bases short and J 5 bases short, with 9 bases between. The CDR3 DNA reads TGTGCCAGCAGTTTGCCAGGGTTAGATACGCAGTATTTT. It yields the protein CASSLPGLDTQYF.

In its sample, this clonotype was seen a few times. The chain employs TRBV7-2 and TRBJ2-3; D gene uncertain. The CDR3 totals 14 residues. Germline V gene sequence: CDR1 SGHTA, CDR2 FQGNSA. V gave up 5 bases and J gave up 5 bases, with 14 bases separating them. In nucleotides, the CDR3 is TGTGCCAGCAGCCGTGGGGTTTTTGGAGATACGCAGTATTTT. Residues: CASSRGVFGDTQYF.

In its sample, this clonotype was seen many times. The V call is TRBV7-2, the J call TRBJ1-1; D remains ambiguous. V lost 5 bases, J lost 1 base, and 14 bases lay in between. The V gene's germline CDR1 is SGHTA and CDR2 FQGNSA. The CDR3 sequence is 15 residues long. CDR3 nucleotides: TGTGCCAGCAGCACCCACCCCACGGCGAACACTGAAGCTTTCTTT. Its protein product is CASSTHPTANTEAFF. Combining the CDR3 with reference TRBV7-2 and TRBJ1-1 gives the whole variable domain GAGVSQSPSNKVTEKGKDVELRCDPISGHTALYWYRQSLGQGLEFLIYFQGNSAPDKSGLPSDRFSAERTGGSVSTLTIQRTQQEDSAVYLCASSTHPTANTEAFFGQGTRLTVV.

This clonotype was found a few times. The rearrangement joins TRBV5-1 to TRBJ1-1; weak D call: TRBD1 (5 bases). V lost 1 base and J 1 base, leaving 8 bases between the germline ends. The CDR3 is 14 amino acids. The V gene's germline CDR1 is SGHRS and CDR2 YFSETQ. The CDR3 coding sequence is TGCGCCAGCAGCTTGTGGGGCAGGAACACTGAAGCTTTCTTT. Its protein product is CASSLWGRNTEAFF. Based on the CDR3 plus reference TRBV5-1 and TRBJ1-1, the full variable domain is KAGVTQTPRYLIKTRGQQVTLSCSPISGHRSVSWYQQTPGQGLQFLFEYFSETQRNKGNFPGRFSGRQFSNSRSEMNVSTLELGDSALYLCASSLWGRNTEAFFGQGTRLTVV.

The genes are TRBV2 and TRBJ2-2, with D maybe TRBD2 (5 bases). The V gene's germline CDR1 is SNHLY and CDR2 FYNNEI. The V and J ends lost 7 bases and 5 bases respectively, with 14 bases between them. The CDR3 contains 14 residues. The CDR3 protein is CASIGPTGTGELFF. In DNA, the CDR3 is TGTGCCAGCATTGGTCCAACGGGGACCGGGGAGCTGTTTTTT.

The CDR3 loop reads CASSPGTRDTGELFF. CDR3 DNA sequence: TGTGCCAGCAGCCCAGGGACCCGAGACACCGGGGAGCTGTTTTTT. The chain is built from TRBV7-7 and TRBJ2-2, with D perhaps matching TRBD1 or TRBD2 (5 bases each). V was cut by 5 bases and J by 3 bases, with 13 bases left in between. This CDR3 contains 15 residues. CDR1 and CDR2 (germline): SSHAT, FNYEAQ (reference sequence).

The sample holds a few counts of this clonotype. The genes are TRBV3-1 and TRBJ1-1; tentative D call: TRBD1 (6 bases). V was cut by 0 bases and J by 8 bases, with 13 bases left in between. Germline CDR1 LGHDT, CDR2 YNNKEL (reference sequence). The CDR3 runs to 14 residues. The CDR3 DNA sequence: TGTGCCAGCAGCCAAGAGTCCAGGGGTTGGGAAGCTTTCTTT. It yields the protein CASSQESRGWEAFF.

This clonotype was counted many times. The chain combines TRBV10-3 with TRBJ2-5; 7 nucleotides match TRBD2. This CDR3 contains 18 residues. Germline loops: CDR1 ENHRY, CDR2 SYGVKD. V dropped 6 bases and J dropped 2; count of bases not matched to a gene: 18. DNA of the CDR3: TGTGCCATCAGCCCTTCGGCGCGGGAGAGAGAAGGGCAAGAGACCCAGTACTTC. Its translation: CAISPSAREREGQETQYF.

V usage is TRBV10-3 and J usage is TRBJ2-7; 16 positions agree with TRBD2. V was clipped by 3 bases and J by 2 bases; unmatched bases: 4. This CDR3 is built from 17 residues. Germline-derived CDR1 and CDR2 are ENHRY and SYGVKD. CDR3 in amino acids: CAISDTGTSGRAYEQYF. As DNA, the CDR3 is TGTGCCATCAGTGATACCGGGACTAGCGGGAGGGCCTACGAGCAGTACTTC.

In this sample, this clonotype turned up many times. The chain employs TRBV29-1 and TRBJ2-4, with D tentatively TRBD1 or TRBD2 (5 bases each). There are 14 residues in the CDR3. The V gene lost 3 bases and the J gene lost 1 base, with 10 bases spanning the gap. Germline V lookup: CDR1 SQVTM, CDR2 ANQGSEA. In DNA, the CDR3 is TGCAGCGTTGAGGGGGATTCGGCCAAAAACATTCAGTACTTC. Translating it yields CSVEGDSAKNIQYF.

The chain combines TRBV20-1 with TRBJ1-4; D might be TRBD1 (6 bases). This CDR3 comprises 16 residues. Trimming removed 0 bases at V and 8 bases at J, with 19 bases between. Germline assignment: CDR1 DFQATT and CDR2 SNEGSKA (reference sequence). As DNA, the CDR3 is TGCAGTGCTAGAGATGGTCCCAACAGGGTTAGAGAAAAACTGTTTTTT. It translates to CSARDGPNRVREKLFF.

This clonotype was recorded a few times. This chain uses TRBV5-1 with TRBJ2-1, with D possibly TRBD1 on 6 matching bases. Germline V gene sequence: CDR1 SGHRS, CDR2 YFSETQ. The CDR3 length is 16 residues. Trimming shortened V by 2 bases and J by 0 bases, and 12 bases separated the two germline ends. CDR3 amino acids: CASSLQGASSYNEQFF. The CDR3 DNA sequence: TGCGCCAGCAGCTTACAGGGCGCAAGCTCCTACAATGAGCAGTTCTTC.

The rearrangement joins TRBV30 to TRBJ1-3; D gene uncertain. The CDR3 consists of 14 residues. The germline V gene encodes CDR1 GTSNPN and CDR2 SVGIG (reference sequence). V lost 5 bases and J 0 bases, leaving 11 bases between the germline ends. The CDR3 DNA reads TGTGCCTGGGGTTCTGGTTACTCTGGAAACACCATATATTTT. It is translated as CAWGSGYSGNTIYF.